The 13 T cell receptor beta chains given below trace back to one sample, sequenced in a study of human T cells and chemical hapten exposure. One entry per CDR3 protein results from TCRdb running MiXCR on the RACE reads. This table has more than 250,000 distinct CDR3 sequences, about 9% appearing once. The time point here: pre-sensitization, week 0. Treatment noted: therapeutic diphenylcyclopropenone sensitization with weekly scalp DPC. The specimen comprised whole blood, sampled in connection with sensitization to the hapten diphenylcyclopropenone (DPC). The receptors here all came from a woman in her forties with alopecia areata. Some clones in this sample may be carry-over from other donors' samples.

This clonotype appeared many times. The gene calls are TRBV11-2 and TRBJ2-6; the D call may be TRBD1 or TRBD2 (6 bases each). The CDR3 totals 16 residues. CDR1 and CDR2 (germline): SGHAT, FQNNGV. V lost 2 bases, J lost 2 bases, and 10 bases lay in between. The DNA of the CDR3 is TGTGCCAGCAGCTTAAGGGGGGCTACTGGGGCCAACGTCCTGACTTTC. Its translation: CASSLRGATGANVLTF.

This clonotype has more than one count but fewer than ten. The gene calls are TRBV6-4 and TRBJ1-6; 8 bases fit TRBD1. The CDR3 loop spans 15 amino acids. Trimming cost V 3 bases and J 4 bases; bases outside gene matches: 2. CDR1 and CDR2 from the germline V gene are MRHNA and SNTAGT. The CDR3 DNA sequence: TGTGCCAGCAGTGAACAGGGGGGTTATAATTCACCCCTCCACTTT. This translates into CASSEQGGYNSPLHF.

J is TRBJ2-7 and V is TRBV5-1, with 11 bases fitting TRBD2. CDR1 and CDR2 from the germline V gene are SGHRS and YFSETQ. The V and J ends lost 0 bases and 3 bases, in that order; junction bases with no gene match: 11. This CDR3 comprises 18 residues. The CDR3 reads CASSLGPIAGGALYEQYF. Written as DNA, the CDR3 is TGCGCCAGCAGCTTGGGCCCCATAGCGGGAGGGGCGCTCTACGAGCAGTACTTC.

The table lists this clonotype with a few counts. The chain recombines TRBV25-1 with TRBJ2-7; D gene ambiguous. V lost 3 bases and J 5 bases, leaving 20 bases between the germline ends. The CDR3 runs 16 residues. The germline V gene has CDR1 MGHDK and CDR2 SYGVNS. The CDR3 region is CASSDLAQPVVNEQYF. CDR3 nucleotides: TGTGCCAGCAGTGATCTGGCACAGCCGGTTGTAAACGAGCAGTACTTC.

The chain couples TRBV4-2 to TRBJ2-3; possible D gene TRBD2, 6 bases. This CDR3 is built from 16 residues. Per germline, CDR1 LGHNA and CDR2 YNFKEQ. The ends were cut back, 4 bases at V and 2 bases at J, with 16 bases in the middle. The CDR3 DNA reads as TGTGCCAGCAGCCCGAGAGAGCGGGCGGTCACAGATACGCAGTATTTT. This gives the protein CASSPRERAVTDTQYF.

In this sample, this clonotype turned up many times. The V and J genes are TRBV5-1 and TRBJ2-3; D ambiguous. There are 15 residues in the CDR3. The V end lost 0 bases, the J end lost 3 bases, and 11 bases lay between the germline ends. The germline V gene encodes CDR1 SGHRS and CDR2 YFSETQ. The CDR3 DNA sequence: TGCGCCAGCAGCTTGGGGCTCGATGGGACAGATACGCAGTATTTT. Protein sequence: CASSLGLDGTDTQYF.

The table lists this clonotype with a few counts. CDR3 nucleotides: TGCAGCGAGGGGGCAGGGGTAGAGACCCAGTACTTC. Translated: CSEGAGVETQYF. J is TRBJ2-5 and V is TRBV20-1, with 7 bases aligning to TRBD1. Germline CDR1 is DFQATT and CDR2 is SNEGSKA (reference sequence). This CDR3 has 12 amino acids.

V usage is TRBV9 and J usage is TRBJ2-3; D unclear. The V end lost 0 bases, the J end lost 2 bases, and 10 bases lay between the germline ends. The CDR3 loop spans 15 amino acids. The germline V gene has CDR1 SGDLS and CDR2 YYNGEE. In nucleotides, the CDR3 is TGTGCCAGCAGCGTAGGGGGTCTTTCCACAGATACGCAGTATTTT. This gives the protein CASSVGGLSTDTQYF.

This clonotype was found a few times. The chain employs TRBV12-3 or TRBV12-4 and TRBJ2-1, with 10 positions matching TRBD1. After removal of 4 bases from V and 4 bases from J, the junction contained 1 base not matched to a gene. The CDR3 is 14 amino acids. CDR3 bases: TGTGCCAGCAGTTGGACAGGGGGTTACAATGAGCAGTTCTTC. Its protein product is CASSWTGGYNEQFF.

This clonotype was seen only a few times. The chain carries TRBV28 and TRBJ1-5; no definite D call. The CDR3 has 13 amino acids. Germline CDR1 MDHEN, CDR2 SYDVKM. With 4 bases removed from V and 4 bases from J, the gap between germline ends came to 8 bases. The DNA of the CDR3 is TGTGCCAGCAGTTCGGAGCTAAATCAGCCCCAGCATTTT. Translation: CASSSELNQPQHF. Using reference TRBV28 and TRBJ1-5 for the parts outside the CDR3, the full variable domain is DVKVTQSSRYLVKRTGEKVFLECVQDMDHENMFWYRQDPGLGLRLIYFSYDVKMKEKGDIPEGYSVSREKKERFSLILESASTNQTSMYLCASSSELNQPQHFGDGTRLSIL.

This clonotype has just a few counts. The V gene is TRBV27, the J gene TRBJ2-4; 8 bases map to TRBD1. V gave up 5 bases and J gave up 5 bases; unmatched junction bases: 5. Germline loops: CDR1 MNHEY, CDR2 SMNVEV (reference sequence). CDR3 size: 14 residues. CDR3 loop: CASSPRGRENIQYF. The DNA of the CDR3 is TGTGCCAGCAGTCCCAGGGGGCGCGAAAACATTCAGTACTTC.

This clonotype has more than one count but fewer than ten. CDR3 sequence (DNA): TGTGCCAGCAGCTTATCCGACAGGGGAGGTTACGAGCAGTACTTC. Amino acid sequence: CASSLSDRGGYEQYF. This rearrangement joins TRBV7-8 to TRBJ2-7; 8 bases are a match to TRBD1. J lost 4 bases, V lost 2 bases, and 7 bases had no gene match. Germline V lookup: CDR1 SGHVS, CDR2 FQNEAQ. The CDR3 contains 15 residues.

The V call is TRBV20-1, the J call TRBJ2-1; D possibly uses TRBD1 or TRBD2 (5 bases each). In germline, CDR1 is DFQATT, CDR2 SNEGSKA (reference sequence). Trimming removed 0 bases from V and 8 bases from J, with 14 bases in between. CDR3 length: 14 amino acids. As DNA, the CDR3 is TGCAGTGCTAGAGATCCCCGGGGCTCGGATGAGCAGTTCTTC. Its protein is CSARDPRGSDEQFF.